This T cell receptor (beta chain) was recorded in a study of identical twins. CDR3 length: 14 residues. The V gene lost 2 bases and the J gene lost 2 bases, with 11 bases spanning the gap. The germline V gene encodes CDR1 DFQATT and CDR2 SNEGSKA (reference sequence). TCRdb processed the 5' RACE reads anew with MiXCR; each CDR3 protein has one entry. The data hold hundreds of thousands of distinct CDR3 sequences, with less than 25% observed a single time. This clonotype was observed a handful of times. The same data also went into a second study, on T cells expressing NK-cell markers.

The source is a woman in her late teens or twenties in good health. The sample taken for sequencing was PBMCs. The chain is built from TRBV20-1 and TRBJ2-3; D uncertain. The CDR3 DNA reads as TGCAGTGCTAGAATAAGACCCCTCACAGATACGCAGTATTTT. Its protein product is CSARIRPLTDTQYF.